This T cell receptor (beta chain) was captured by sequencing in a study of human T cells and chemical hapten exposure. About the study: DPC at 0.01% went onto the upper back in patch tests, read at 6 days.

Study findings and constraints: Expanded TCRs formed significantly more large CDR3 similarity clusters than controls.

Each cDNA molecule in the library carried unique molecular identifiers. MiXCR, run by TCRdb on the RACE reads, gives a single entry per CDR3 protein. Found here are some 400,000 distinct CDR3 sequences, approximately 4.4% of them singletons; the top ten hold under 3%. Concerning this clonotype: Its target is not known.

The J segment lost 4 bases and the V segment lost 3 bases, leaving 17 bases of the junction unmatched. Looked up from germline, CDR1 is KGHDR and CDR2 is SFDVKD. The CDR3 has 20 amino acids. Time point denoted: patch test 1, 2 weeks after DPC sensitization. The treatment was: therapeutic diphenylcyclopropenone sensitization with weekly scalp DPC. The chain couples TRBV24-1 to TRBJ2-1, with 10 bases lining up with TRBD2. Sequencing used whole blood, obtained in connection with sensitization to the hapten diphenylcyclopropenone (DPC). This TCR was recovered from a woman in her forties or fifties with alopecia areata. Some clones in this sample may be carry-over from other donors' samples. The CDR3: CATSDPGGGGTSGMYNEQFF. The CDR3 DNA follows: TGTGCCACCAGTGATCCAGGCGGAGGGGGTACTAGCGGGATGTACAATGAGCAGTTCTTC.